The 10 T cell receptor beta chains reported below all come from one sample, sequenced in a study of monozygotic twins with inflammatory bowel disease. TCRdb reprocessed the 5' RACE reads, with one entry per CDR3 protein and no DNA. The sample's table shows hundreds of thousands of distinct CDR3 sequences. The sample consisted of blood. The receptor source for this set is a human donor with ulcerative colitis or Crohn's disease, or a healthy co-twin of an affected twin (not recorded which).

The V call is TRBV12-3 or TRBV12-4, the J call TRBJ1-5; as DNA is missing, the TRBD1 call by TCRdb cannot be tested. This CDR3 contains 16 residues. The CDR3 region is CASSPSDRGPNQPQHF.

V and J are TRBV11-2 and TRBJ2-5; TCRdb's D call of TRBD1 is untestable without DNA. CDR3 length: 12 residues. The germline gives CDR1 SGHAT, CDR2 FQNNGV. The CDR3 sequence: CASRRERETQYF. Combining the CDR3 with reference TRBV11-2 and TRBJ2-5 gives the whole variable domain EAGVAQSPRYKIIEKRQSVAFWCNPISGHATLYWYQQILGQGPKLLIQFQNNGVVDDSQLPKDRFSAERLKGVDSTLKIQPAKLEDSAVYLCASRRERETQYFGPGTRLLVL.

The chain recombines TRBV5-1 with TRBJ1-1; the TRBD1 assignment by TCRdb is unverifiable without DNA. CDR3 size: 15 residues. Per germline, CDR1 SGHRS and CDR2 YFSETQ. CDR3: CASSFSGQGSTEAFF.

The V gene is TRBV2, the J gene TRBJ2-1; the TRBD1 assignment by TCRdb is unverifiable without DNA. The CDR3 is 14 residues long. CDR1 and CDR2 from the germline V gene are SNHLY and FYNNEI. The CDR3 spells CASRGAGGYNEQFF.

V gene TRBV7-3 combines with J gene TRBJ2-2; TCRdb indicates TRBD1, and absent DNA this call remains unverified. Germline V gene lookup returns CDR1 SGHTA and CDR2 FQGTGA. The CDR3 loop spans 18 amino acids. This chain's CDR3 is CASSPNPGRLGHTGELFF.

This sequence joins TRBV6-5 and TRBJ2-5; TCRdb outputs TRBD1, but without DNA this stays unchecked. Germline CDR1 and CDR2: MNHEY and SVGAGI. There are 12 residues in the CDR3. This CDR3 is CASSSRGGTQYF.

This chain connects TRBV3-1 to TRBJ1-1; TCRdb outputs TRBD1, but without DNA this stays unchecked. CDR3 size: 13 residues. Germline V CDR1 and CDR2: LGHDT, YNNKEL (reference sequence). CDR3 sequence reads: CASSQGDTLGSFF.

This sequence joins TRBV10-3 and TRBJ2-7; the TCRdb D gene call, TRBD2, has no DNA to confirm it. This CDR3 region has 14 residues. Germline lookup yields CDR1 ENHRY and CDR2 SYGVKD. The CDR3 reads CAISPRMTNYEQYF.

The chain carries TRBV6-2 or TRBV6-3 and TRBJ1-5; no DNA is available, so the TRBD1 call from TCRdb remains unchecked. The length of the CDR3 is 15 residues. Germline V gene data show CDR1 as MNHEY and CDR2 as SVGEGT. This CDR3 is CASSYASGGNQPQHF.

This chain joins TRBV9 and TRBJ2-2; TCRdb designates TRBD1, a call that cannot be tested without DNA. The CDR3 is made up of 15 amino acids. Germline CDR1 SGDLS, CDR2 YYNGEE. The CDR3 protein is CASSVVGGITGELFF.